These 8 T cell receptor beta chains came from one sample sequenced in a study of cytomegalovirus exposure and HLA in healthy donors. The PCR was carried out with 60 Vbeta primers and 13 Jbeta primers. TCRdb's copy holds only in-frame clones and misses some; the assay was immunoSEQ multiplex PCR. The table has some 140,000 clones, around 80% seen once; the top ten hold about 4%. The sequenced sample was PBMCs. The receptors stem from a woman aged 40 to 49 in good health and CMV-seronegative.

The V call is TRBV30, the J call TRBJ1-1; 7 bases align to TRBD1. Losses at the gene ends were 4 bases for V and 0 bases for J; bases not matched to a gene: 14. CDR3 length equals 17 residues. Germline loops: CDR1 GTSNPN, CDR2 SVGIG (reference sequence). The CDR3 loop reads CAWTNTGETWVNTEAFF. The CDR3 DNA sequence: TGTGCCTGGACCAACACAGGGGAAACTTGGGTGAACACTGAAGCTTTCTTT. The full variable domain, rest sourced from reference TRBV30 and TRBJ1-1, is SQTIHQWPATLVQPVGSPLSLECTVEGTSNPNLYWYRQAAGRGLQLLFYSVGIGQISSEVPQNLSASRPQDRQFILSSKKLLLSDSGFYLCAWTNTGETWVNTEAFFGQGTRLTVV.

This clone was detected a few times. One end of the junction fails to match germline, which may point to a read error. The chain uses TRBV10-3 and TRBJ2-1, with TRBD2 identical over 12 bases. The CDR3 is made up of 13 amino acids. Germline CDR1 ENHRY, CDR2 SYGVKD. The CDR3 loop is CLAGGPSYNEQFF. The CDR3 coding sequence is TGCCTAGCGGGAGGGCCCTCTTACAATGAGCAGTTCTTC.

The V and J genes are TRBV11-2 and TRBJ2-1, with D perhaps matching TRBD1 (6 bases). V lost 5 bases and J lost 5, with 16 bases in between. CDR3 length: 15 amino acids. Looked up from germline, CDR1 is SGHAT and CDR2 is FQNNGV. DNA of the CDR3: TGTGCCAGCAGCCCCTTACGGACAGCCAACAATGAGCAGTTCTTC. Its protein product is CASSPLRTANNEQFF.

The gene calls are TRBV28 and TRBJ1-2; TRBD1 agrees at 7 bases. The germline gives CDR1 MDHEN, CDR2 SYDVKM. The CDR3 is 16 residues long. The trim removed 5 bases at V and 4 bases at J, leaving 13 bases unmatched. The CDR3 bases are TGTGCCAGCAGTGCCACCGAGGAAGGGGGCATCTATGGCTACACCTTC. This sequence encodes CASSATEEGGIYGYTF.

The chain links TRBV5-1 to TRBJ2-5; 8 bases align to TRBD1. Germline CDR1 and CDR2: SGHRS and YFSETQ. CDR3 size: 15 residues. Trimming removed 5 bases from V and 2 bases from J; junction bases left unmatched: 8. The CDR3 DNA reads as TGCGCCAGCAGAATGTCGACAGGGGCTCAAGAGACCCAGTACTTC. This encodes CASRMSTGAQETQYF.

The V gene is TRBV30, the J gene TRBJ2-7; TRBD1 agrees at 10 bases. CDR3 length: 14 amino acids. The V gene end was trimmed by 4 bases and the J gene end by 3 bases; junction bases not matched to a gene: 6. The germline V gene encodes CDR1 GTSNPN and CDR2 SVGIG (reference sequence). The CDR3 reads CAWKRDRGLYEQYF. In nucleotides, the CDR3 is TGTGCCTGGAAACGAGACAGGGGGCTCTACGAGCAGTACTTC.

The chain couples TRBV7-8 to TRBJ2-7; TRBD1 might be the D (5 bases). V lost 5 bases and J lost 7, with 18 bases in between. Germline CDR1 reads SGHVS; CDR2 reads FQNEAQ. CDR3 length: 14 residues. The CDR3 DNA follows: TGTGCCAGCAGCCAGGGATTAGCCCTGGAGGAGCAGTACTTC. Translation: CASSQGLALEEQYF.

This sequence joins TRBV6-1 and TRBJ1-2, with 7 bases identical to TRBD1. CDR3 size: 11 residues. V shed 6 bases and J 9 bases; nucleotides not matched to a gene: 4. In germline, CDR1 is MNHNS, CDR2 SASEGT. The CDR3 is CASSQGVRYTF. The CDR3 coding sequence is TGTGCCAGCAGCCAGGGGGTACGCTACACCTTC.